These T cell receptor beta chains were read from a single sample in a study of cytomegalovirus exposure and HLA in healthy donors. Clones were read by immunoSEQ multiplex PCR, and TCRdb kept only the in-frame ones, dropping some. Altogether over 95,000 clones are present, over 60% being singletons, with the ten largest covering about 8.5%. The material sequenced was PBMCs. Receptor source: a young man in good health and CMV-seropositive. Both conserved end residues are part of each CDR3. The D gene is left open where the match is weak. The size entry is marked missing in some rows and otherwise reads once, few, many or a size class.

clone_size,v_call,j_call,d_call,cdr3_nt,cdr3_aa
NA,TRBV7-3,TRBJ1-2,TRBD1,TGTGCCAGCAGCTCTAACGCCCTCCAGGGGGCCCCTGGCTACACCTTC,CASSSNALQGAPGYTF
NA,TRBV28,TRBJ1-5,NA,TGTGCCAGCAGTTCCCCTAGGACAGTTAGCAATCAGCCCCAGCATTTT,CASSSPRTVSNQPQHF
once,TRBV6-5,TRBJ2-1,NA,TGTGCCAGCAGCGGAGCCGGGACTGATGAGCAGTTCTTC,CASSGAGTDEQFF
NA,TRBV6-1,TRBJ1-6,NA,TGTGCCAGCAGTGATGAAACAGGAGTTTCACCCCTCCACTTT,CASSDETGVSPLHF
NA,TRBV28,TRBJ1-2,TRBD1,TGTGCCAGCAGTTTACGACAGGGATATGGCTACACCTTC,CASSLRQGYGYTF
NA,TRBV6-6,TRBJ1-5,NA,TGTGCCAGCGGACAGATCAATCAGCCCCAGCATTTT,CASGQINQPQHF
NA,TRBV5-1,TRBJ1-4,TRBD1,TGCGCCAGCAGCTTTGGACAGGGGAAAGGCCCTGAAAAACTGTTTTTT,CASSFGQGKGPEKLFF
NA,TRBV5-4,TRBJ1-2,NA,TGTGCCAGCAGTTCTTATAGAAGTGGCTACACCTTC,CASSSYRSGYTF
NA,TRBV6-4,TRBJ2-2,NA,TGTGCCAGCAGTCCTTGGGACTCCCTGAACACCGGGGAGCTGTTTTTT,CASSPWDSLNTGELFF
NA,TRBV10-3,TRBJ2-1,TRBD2,TGTGCCATCGGGTCCCGGACTAGCGGGGGTACCCAATACAATGAGCAGTTCTTC,CAIGSRTSGGTQYNEQFF
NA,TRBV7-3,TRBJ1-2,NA,TGTGCCAGCAGCTTAGACAGCAACTATGGCTACACCTTC,CASSLDSNYGYTF
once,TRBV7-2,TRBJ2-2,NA,TGTGCCAGCAGTTACATCCCCACCCAAAACACCGGGGAGCTGTTTTTT,CASSYIPTQNTGELFF
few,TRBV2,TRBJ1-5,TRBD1,TGTGCCAGCAAAGGACAGGGCAATCAGCCCCAGCATTTT,CASKGQGNQPQHF
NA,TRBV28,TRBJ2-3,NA,TGTGCCAGCAGTTTATGGACTACCGTCACAGATACGCAGTATTTT,CASSLWTTVTDTQYF